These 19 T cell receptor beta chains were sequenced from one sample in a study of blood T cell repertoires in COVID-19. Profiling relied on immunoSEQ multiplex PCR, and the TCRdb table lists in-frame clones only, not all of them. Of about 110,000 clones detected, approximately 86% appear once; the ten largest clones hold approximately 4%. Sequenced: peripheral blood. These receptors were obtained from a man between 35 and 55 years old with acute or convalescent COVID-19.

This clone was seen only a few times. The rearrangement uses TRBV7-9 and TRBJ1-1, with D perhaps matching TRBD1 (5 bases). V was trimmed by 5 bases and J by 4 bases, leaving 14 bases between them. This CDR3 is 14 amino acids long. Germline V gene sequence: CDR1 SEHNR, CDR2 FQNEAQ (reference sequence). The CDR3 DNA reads TGTGCCAGCAGCCCGACAGTAGGGGCCACTGAAGCTTTCTTT. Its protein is CASSPTVGATEAFF.

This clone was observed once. DNA for the CDR3: TGTGCCAGCAGCGTAGACCAGAATGAAAAACTGTTTTTT. Residues: CASSVDQNEKLFF. The chain employs TRBV9 and TRBJ1-4, with D hard to call. This CDR3 comprises 13 residues. CDR1 SGDLS and CDR2 YYNGEE come from the germline V gene. V lost 0 bases to trimming and J lost 5 bases, with 5 bases between them. Using reference TRBV9 and TRBJ1-4 for the parts outside the CDR3, the full variable domain is DSGVTQTPKHLITATGQRVTLRCSPRSGDLSVYWYQQSLDQGLQFLIQYYNGEERAKGNILERFSAQQFPDLHSELNLSSLELGDSALYFCASSVDQNEKLFFGSGTQLSVL.

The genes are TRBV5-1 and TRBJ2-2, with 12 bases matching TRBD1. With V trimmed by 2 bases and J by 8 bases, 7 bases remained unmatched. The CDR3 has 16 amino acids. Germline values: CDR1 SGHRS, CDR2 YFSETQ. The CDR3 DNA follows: TGCGCCAGCAGCTTAAACCGGGACAGGGGGCGTGGGGAGCTGTTTTTT. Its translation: CASSLNRDRGRGELFF.

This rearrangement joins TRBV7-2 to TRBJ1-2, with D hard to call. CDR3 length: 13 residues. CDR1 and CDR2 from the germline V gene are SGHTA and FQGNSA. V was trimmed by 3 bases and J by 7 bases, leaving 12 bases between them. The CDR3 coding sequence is TGTGCCAGCAGCTTTCCGGAGGTGGGTGGCTACACCTTC. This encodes CASSFPEVGGYTF. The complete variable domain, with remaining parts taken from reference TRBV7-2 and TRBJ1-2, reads GAGVSQSPSNKVTEKGKDVELRCDPISGHTALYWYRQSLGQGLEFLIYFQGNSAPDKSGLPSDRFSAERTGGSVSTLTIQRTQQEDSAVYLCASSFPEVGGYTFGSGTRLTVV.

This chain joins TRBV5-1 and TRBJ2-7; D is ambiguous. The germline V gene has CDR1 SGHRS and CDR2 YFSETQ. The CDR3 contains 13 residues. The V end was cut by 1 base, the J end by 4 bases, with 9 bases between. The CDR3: CASSLPSGYEQYF. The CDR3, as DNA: TGCGCCAGCAGCTTGCCGTCAGGTTACGAGCAGTACTTC.

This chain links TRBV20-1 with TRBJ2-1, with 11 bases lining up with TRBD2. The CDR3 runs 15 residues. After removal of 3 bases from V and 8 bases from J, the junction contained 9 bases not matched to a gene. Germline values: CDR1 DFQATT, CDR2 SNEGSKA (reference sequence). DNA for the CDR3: TGCAGTGCTAGTCTATCTAGCGGGAGGTTGGATGAGCAGTTCTTC. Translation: CSASLSSGRLDEQFF.

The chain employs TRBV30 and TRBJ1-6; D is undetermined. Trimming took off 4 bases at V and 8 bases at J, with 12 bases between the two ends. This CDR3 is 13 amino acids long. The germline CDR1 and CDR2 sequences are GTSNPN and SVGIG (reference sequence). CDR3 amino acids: CAWTSGIDSPLHF. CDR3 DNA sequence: TGTGCCTGGACATCGGGGATTGATTCACCCCTCCACTTT.

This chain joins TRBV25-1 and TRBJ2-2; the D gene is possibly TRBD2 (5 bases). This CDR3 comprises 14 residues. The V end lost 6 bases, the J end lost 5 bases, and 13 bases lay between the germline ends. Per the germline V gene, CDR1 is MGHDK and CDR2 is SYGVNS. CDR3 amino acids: CASRSLGMTGELFF. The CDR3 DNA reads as TGTGCCAGCAGGTCCCTCGGGATGACCGGGGAGCTGTTTTTT.

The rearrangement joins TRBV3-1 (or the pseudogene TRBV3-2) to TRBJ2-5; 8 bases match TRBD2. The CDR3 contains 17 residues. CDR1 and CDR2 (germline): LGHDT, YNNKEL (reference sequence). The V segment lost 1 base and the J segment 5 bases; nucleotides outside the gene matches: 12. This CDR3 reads CASSQGVRAGGAETQYF. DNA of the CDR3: TGTGCCAGCAGCCAAGGGGTTCGGGCGGGAGGCGCGGAGACCCAGTACTTC.

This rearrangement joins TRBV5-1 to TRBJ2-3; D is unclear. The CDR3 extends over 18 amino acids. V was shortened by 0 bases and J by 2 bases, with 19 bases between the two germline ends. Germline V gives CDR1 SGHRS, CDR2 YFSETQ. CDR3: CASSLASAASSPTDTQYF. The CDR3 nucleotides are TGCGCCAGCAGCTTGGCGTCGGCAGCCAGTAGCCCCACAGATACGCAGTATTTT.

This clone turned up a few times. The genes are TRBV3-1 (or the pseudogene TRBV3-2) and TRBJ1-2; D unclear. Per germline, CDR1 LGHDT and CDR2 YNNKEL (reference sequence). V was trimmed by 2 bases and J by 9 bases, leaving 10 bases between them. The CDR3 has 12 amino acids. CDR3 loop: CASSQSSRRYTF. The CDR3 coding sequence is TGTGCCAGCAGCCAAAGCTCCAGGCGCTACACCTTC.

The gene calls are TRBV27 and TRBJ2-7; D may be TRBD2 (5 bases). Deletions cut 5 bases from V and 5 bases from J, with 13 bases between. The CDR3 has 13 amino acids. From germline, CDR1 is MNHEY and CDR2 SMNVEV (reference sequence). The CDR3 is CASSPDFAHEQYF. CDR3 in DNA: TGTGCCAGCAGTCCGGACTTTGCCCACGAGCAGTACTTC.

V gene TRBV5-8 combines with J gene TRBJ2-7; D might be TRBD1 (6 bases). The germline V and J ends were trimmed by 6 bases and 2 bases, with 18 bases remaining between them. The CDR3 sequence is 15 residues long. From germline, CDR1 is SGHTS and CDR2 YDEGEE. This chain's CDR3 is CASNFGLDRTYEQYF. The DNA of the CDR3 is TGTGCCAGCAACTTTGGTTTGGACAGAACCTACGAGCAGTACTTC.

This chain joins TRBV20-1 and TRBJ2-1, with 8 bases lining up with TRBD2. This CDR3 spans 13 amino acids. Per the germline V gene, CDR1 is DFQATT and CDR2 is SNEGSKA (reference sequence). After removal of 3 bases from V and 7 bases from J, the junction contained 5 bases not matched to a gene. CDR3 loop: CSASLAGLNEQFF. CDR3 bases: TGCAGTGCTAGTCTAGCGGGCTTGAATGAGCAGTTCTTC.

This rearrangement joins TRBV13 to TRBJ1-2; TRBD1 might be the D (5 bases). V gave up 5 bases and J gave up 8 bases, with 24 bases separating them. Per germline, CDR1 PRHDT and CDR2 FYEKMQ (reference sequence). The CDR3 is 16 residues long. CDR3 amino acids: CASSLSFTGGAMGYTF. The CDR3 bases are TGTGCCAGCAGCCTAAGCTTTACAGGAGGGGCCATGGGCTACACCTTC.

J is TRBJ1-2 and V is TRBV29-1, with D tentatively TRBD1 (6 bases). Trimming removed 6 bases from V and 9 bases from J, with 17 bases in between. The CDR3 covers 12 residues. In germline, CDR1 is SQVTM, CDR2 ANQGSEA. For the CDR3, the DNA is TGCAGCGTAGGGGGAGAGGGTCGTAGCTACACCTTC. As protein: CSVGGEGRSYTF.

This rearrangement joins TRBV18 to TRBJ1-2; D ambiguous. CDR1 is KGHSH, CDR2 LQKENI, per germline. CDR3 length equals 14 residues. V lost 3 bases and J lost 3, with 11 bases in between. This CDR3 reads CASSPIGEDYGYTF. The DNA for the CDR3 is TGTGCCAGCTCACCGATTGGAGAGGACTATGGCTACACCTTC.

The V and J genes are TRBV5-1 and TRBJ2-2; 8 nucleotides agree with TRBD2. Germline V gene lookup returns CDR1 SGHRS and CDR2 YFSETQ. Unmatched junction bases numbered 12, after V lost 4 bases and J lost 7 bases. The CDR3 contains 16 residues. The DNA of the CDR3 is TGCGCCAGCAGCCCCGGGACTAGTGGGTTCGGCGGGGAGCTGTTTTTT. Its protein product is CASSPGTSGFGGELFF. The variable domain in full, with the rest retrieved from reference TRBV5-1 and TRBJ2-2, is KAGVTQTPRYLIKTRGQQVTLSCSPISGHRSVSWYQQTPGQGLQFLFEYFSETQRNKGNFPGRFSGRQFSNSRSEMNVSTLELGDSALYLCASSPGTSGFGGELFFGEGSRLTVL.

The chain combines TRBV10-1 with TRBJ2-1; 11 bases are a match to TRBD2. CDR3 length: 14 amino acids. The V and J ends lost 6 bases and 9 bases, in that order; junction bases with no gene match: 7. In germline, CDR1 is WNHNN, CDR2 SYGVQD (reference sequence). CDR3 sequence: CASSLLAGVGEQFF. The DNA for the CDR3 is TGCGCCAGCAGCCTACTAGCGGGAGTGGGTGAGCAGTTCTTC.